The next 3 T cell receptor beta chains were all read from a single sample in a study of cytomegalovirus exposure and HLA in healthy donors. Some clones are missing from TCRdb's copy, which holds only in-frame ones; the method was immunoSEQ multiplex PCR. The profile shows roughly 60,000 clones, about 91% of them singletons. The sample taken for sequencing was PBMCs. These receptors all come from a woman between 18 and 30 years old in good health and CMV-seronegative.

This chain uses TRBV27 with TRBJ1-5; D not resolved. The CDR3 covers 12 residues. Germline values: CDR1 MNHEY, CDR2 SMNVEV (reference sequence). Trimming cost V 8 bases and J 7 bases, with 12 bases left between them. The CDR3 loop reads CASSKEGQPQHF. The CDR3 nucleotides read TGTGCCAGCTCCAAGGAGGGACAGCCCCAGCATTTT.

The J gene is TRBJ1-4, the V gene TRBV5-6, with no clear D. This CDR3 is built from 18 residues. The germline V and J ends were trimmed by 4 bases and 0 bases, with 19 bases remaining between them. CDR1 and CDR2 from the germline V gene are SGHDT and YYEEEE. The CDR3 here is CASSPSARYSATNEKLFF. The CDR3 DNA sequence: TGTGCCAGCAGCCCCTCCGCGAGGTATAGCGCAACTAATGAAAAACTGTTTTTT. Variable domain in full (rest from reference TRBV5-6 and TRBJ1-4): DAGVTQSPTHLIKTRGQQVTLRCSPKSGHDTVSWYQQALGQGPQFIFQYYEEEERQRGNFPDRFSGHQFPNYSSELNVNALLLGDSALYLCASSPSARYSATNEKLFFGSGTQLSVL.

In this sample, this clone turned up a few times. This sequence joins TRBV7-9 and TRBJ2-1, with TRBD2 as a possible D gene (7 bases). V was cut by 1 base and J by 8 bases, with 15 bases left in between. CDR1 and CDR2 from the germline V gene are SEHNR and FQNEAQ (reference sequence). The CDR3 sequence is 15 residues long. The CDR3 is CASSLDRWGGYEQFF. In DNA form, the CDR3 reads TGTGCCAGCAGCTTAGATCGGTGGGGGGGCTATGAGCAGTTCTTC.